This T cell receptor (beta chain) is from a study of blood T cell repertoires in COVID-19. The protocol was immunoSEQ multiplex PCR, while the TCRdb copy is restricted to in-frame clones and leaves out a portion. The sample comprises roughly 150,000 clones, 80% to 90% of which are singletons, and roughly 2% rests with the top ten. The CDR3 has 16 residues. Germline CDR1 SGHDN, CDR2 FVKESK. V was pared by 3 bases and J by 6 bases, with 7 bases of the junction left unmatched. V gene TRBV14 combines with J gene TRBJ2-3; 12 bases match TRBD1. The specimen sequenced was peripheral blood. The sequence came from an elderly woman with acute or convalescent COVID-19. CDR3 sequence reads: CASSQLGTGGVDTQYF. CDR3 nucleotides: TGTGCCAGCAGCCAGCTAGGGACAGGGGGCGTCGATACGCAGTATTTT.